The following is a T cell receptor beta chain sequence with its context. The target antigen is unknown. A single record per CDR3 protein comes from TCRdb applying MiXCR to the 5' RACE reads. The sample holds over 150,000 distinct CDR3 sequences; 9.5% to 15% are singletons and the top ten take approximately 16%. The data are from a study of CD8 T cells in ankylosing spondylitis. Points from the study as a whole: Certain motif variants had earlier been reported in reactive arthritis synovial fluid and blood. Disease-associated clones were CD8+ and fairly uncommon in peripheral blood. Roughly eight highly homologous variants made up a TCR beta motif that seemed to typify ankylosing spondylitis blood.

The V and J ends lost 4 bases and 0 bases respectively, with 23 bases between them. The CDR3 loop spans 19 amino acids. In germline, CDR1 is LGHNA, CDR2 YNFKEQ. V and J are TRBV4-2 and TRBJ2-3; perhaps TRBD1 as D (5 bases). Sequenced sample: blood, either unsorted or a sorted T cell fraction (not recorded which). The clonotype comes from a male donor with ankylosing spondylitis or in good health (not recorded which). The CDR3 nucleotides read TGTGCCAGCAGCCTTGATGACAGCCGAACGCTTTCTAGCACAGATACGCAGTATTTT. It is translated as CASSLDDSRTLSSTDTQYF.